Listed here is a single TCR beta chain. Per the germline V gene, CDR1 is SGHRS and CDR2 is YFSETQ. With V trimmed by 4 bases and J by 1 base, 5 bases remained unmatched. The CDR3 has 16 amino acids. The record originates from a study of OX40 agonist ivuxolimab in advanced cancers. Some clones are missing from TCRdb's copy, which holds only in-frame ones; the method was immunoSEQ multiplex PCR. In the table there are around 93,000 clones, around nine tenths of which are singletons. This receptor was identified in an adult with an advanced solid tumor such as melanoma, head and neck, liver or kidney cancer. This specimen consisted of CD4+ or CD8+ T cells sorted from blood, obtained in a trial of the OX40 agonist ivuxolimab. This chain connects TRBV5-1 to TRBJ2-2; 9 bases are shared with TRBD1. The CDR3 DNA follows: TGCGCCAGCAGCACCCGACAGGGGGGGAACACCGGGGAGCTGTTTTTT. Its protein is CASSTRQGGNTGELFF.